The present TCR beta chain was sequenced within a study of beta chain features in type 1 diabetes. The V gene's germline CDR1 is SGDLS and CDR2 YYNGEE. Trimming stripped 0 bases from V and 1 base from J, with 9 bases between. The CDR3 has 15 residues. Expressed TCRB transcripts were sequenced because the isolated RNA had all been reverse transcribed beforehand. Only in-frame clones appear in the TCRdb table, and some are missing; sequencing was by immunoSEQ multiplex PCR. The sample holds about 140,000 clones, 6.9% seen once. This sequence was found in a woman aged 25 to 45 in good health. The V call is TRBV9, the J call TRBJ2-3, with a possible D match to TRBD2 (5 bases). Sequenced material: central memory CD4+ T cells from blood. This CDR3 is CASSVGAGGTDTQYF. CDR3 coding DNA: TGTGCCAGCAGCGTAGGGGCGGGTGGCACAGATACGCAGTATTTT.